A single sample gave rise to the 29 T cell receptor beta chains below, sequenced in a study of cytomegalovirus exposure and HLA in healthy donors. PCR employed 60 Vbeta and 13 Jbeta primers. Sequenced by immunoSEQ multiplex PCR; TCRdb stores in-frame clones only, minus some. The specimen's table records around 100,000 clones. Material: PBMCs. These receptors were collected from a man aged 40-55 years in good health and CMV-seronegative.

The chain uses TRBV19 and TRBJ2-3, with 8 bases fitting TRBD2. This CDR3 has 14 residues. The ends lost 3 bases at V and 6 bases at J; junction bases unmatched: 5. The V gene's germline CDR1 is LNHDA and CDR2 SQIVND (reference sequence). In DNA, the CDR3 is TGTGCCAGTAGTATCGGACTAGCCTCTGATACGCAGTATTTT. Translation: CASSIGLASDTQYF.

The genes are TRBV11-3 and TRBJ2-2; D is uncertain. Trimming took off 2 bases at V and 5 bases at J, with 6 bases between the two ends. This CDR3 has 13 residues. Germline V gives CDR1 SGHNT, CDR2 YENEEA. The CDR3 sequence: CASSLTVTGELFF. The CDR3 DNA follows: TGTGCCAGCAGCTTAACAGTTACCGGGGAGCTGTTTTTT.

This rearrangement joins TRBV19 to TRBJ2-7; possible D gene TRBD1, 6 bases. The CDR3 is 15 amino acids. Trimming left V 3 bases short and J 0 bases short, with 12 bases between. The V gene's germline CDR1 is LNHDA and CDR2 SQIVND (reference sequence). This CDR3 reads CASSIVDSDSYEQYF. The CDR3 coding sequence is TGTGCCAGTAGTATTGTGGACAGCGACTCCTACGAGCAGTACTTC.

The chain links TRBV10-3 to TRBJ2-2, with D possibly being TRBD1 (5 bases). Trimming pared 6 bases from V and 3 bases from J, leaving 11 bases between. The CDR3 extends over 14 amino acids. Germline CDR1 and CDR2: ENHRY and SYGVKD. CDR3 residues: CAIRDQGDTGELFF. CDR3 nucleotide sequence: TGTGCCATCAGGGACCAAGGGGACACCGGGGAGCTGTTTTTT.

The chain is built from TRBV4-3 and TRBJ2-7, with 8 bases that match TRBD1. The junction had 7 bases not matched to a gene; V was cut back by 4 bases and J by 2 bases. The CDR3 length is 15 residues. Germline values: CDR1 LGHNA, CDR2 YSLEER. CDR3 sequence: CASSPGDRPAYEQYF. In nucleotides, the CDR3 is TGCGCCAGCAGCCCGGGGGACAGGCCTGCCTACGAGCAGTACTTC.

The genes are TRBV5-1 and TRBJ2-6; a possible D gene is TRBD1 (6 bases). The CDR3 has 16 residues. Looked up from germline, CDR1 is SGHRS and CDR2 is YFSETQ. V lost 3 bases and J lost 0, with 10 bases in between. CDR3 sequence: CASSSGQSSGANVLTF. In nucleotides, the CDR3 is TGCGCCAGCAGCTCAGGACAGAGCTCTGGGGCCAACGTCCTGACTTTC.

In DNA, the CDR3 is TGTGCCAGCAGTGATGGACAGGGGGCCCGTGAGCAGTTCTTC. Protein: CASSDGQGAREQFF. The chain employs TRBV6-4 and TRBJ2-1; 11 bases align to TRBD1. The V gene end was trimmed by 3 bases and the J gene end by 9 bases; junction bases not matched to a gene: 4. The CDR3 covers 14 residues. CDR1 is MRHNA, CDR2 SNTAGT, per germline.

The CDR3 reads CAWSVGLAGVDEQYF. The CDR3 DNA reads TGTGCCTGGAGTGTTGGCCTAGCGGGAGTAGACGAGCAGTACTTC. This chain links TRBV30 with TRBJ2-7; 10 bases match TRBD2. The CDR3 contains 15 residues. Germline V gene data show CDR1 as GTSNPN and CDR2 as SVGIG (reference sequence). V was pared by 0 bases and J by 5 bases, with 7 bases of the junction left unmatched.

This chain links TRBV11-2 with TRBJ2-3; 9 bases align to TRBD1. The CDR3 sequence is 16 residues long. The J segment lost 4 bases and the V segment lost 4 bases, leaving 9 bases of the junction unmatched. Germline assignment: CDR1 SGHAT and CDR2 FQNNGV. This CDR3 reads CASSSLRDREPDTQYF. In DNA, the CDR3 is TGTGCCAGCAGCTCTCTCCGGGACAGGGAGCCAGATACGCAGTATTTT.

The chain has TRBV27 and TRBJ2-7, with a tentative D call TRBD2 (5 bases). Germline V gene sequence: CDR1 MNHEY, CDR2 SMNVEV (reference sequence). The CDR3 covers 14 residues. V gave up 0 bases and J gave up 6 bases, with 12 bases separating them. The CDR3 region is CASSLSTVGSEQYF. The CDR3 DNA is TGTGCCAGCAGTTTATCGACGGTTGGGAGCGAGCAGTACTTC.

As DNA, the CDR3 is TGTGCCAGCAGTGTCTCCGGGACAGGGGTTGGTGAGCAGTACTTC. Residues: CASSVSGTGVGEQYF. V usage is TRBV28 and J usage is TRBJ2-7; 10 bases are a match to TRBD1. The CDR3 is made up of 15 amino acids. With 5 bases clipped from V and 7 bases from J, the junction kept 11 bases outside the gene matches. Germline loops: CDR1 MDHEN, CDR2 SYDVKM.

The chain recombines TRBV6-4 with TRBJ1-4; unclear D gene. Trimming took 3 bases from V and 6 from J, leaving 11 bases between them. This CDR3 has 14 residues. CDR1 is MRHNA, CDR2 SNTAGT, per germline. The CDR3 sequence: CASSEDIYYEKLFF. The CDR3, as DNA: TGTGCCAGCAGTGAAGACATTTATTATGAAAAACTGTTTTTT.

The rearrangement links TRBV6-6 to TRBJ2-1; 12 positions match TRBD2. The germline gives CDR1 MNHNY, CDR2 SVGAGI (reference sequence). With 2 bases clipped from V and 8 bases from J, the junction kept 4 bases outside the gene matches. The CDR3 has 15 amino acids. CDR3 DNA sequence: TGTGCCAGCAGTTACACTAGCGGGAGGACCGATGAGCAGTTCTTC. It codes for CASSYTSGRTDEQFF.

The V gene is TRBV28, the J gene TRBJ1-3, with D perhaps matching TRBD1 (6 bases). The CDR3 covers 16 residues. Per the germline V gene, CDR1 is MDHEN and CDR2 is SYDVKM. Trimming removed 4 bases at V and 3 bases at J, with 16 bases between. The CDR3 sequence: CASSSYQGMSGNTIYF. The CDR3 coding sequence is TGTGCCAGCAGTTCGTACCAGGGGATGAGTGGAAACACCATATATTTT.

The rearrangement links TRBV6-5 to TRBJ2-3; possible D gene TRBD2, 6 bases. CDR3 size: 14 residues. Germline V gene data show CDR1 as MNHEY and CDR2 as SVGAGI. Trimming took 6 bases from V and 2 from J, leaving 12 bases between them. DNA for the CDR3: TGTGCCAGCAGCCAGGACTATAACACAGATACGCAGTATTTT. Translating gives CASSQDYNTDTQYF.

This rearrangement joins TRBV30 to TRBJ2-3; TRBD2 matches 10 bases. Unmatched junction bases numbered 2, after V lost 2 bases and J lost 6 bases. CDR1 is GTSNPN and CDR2 is SVGIG in the germline V gene (reference sequence). CDR3 size: 13 residues. This CDR3 reads CAWSFSGRDTQYF. The CDR3 bases are TGTGCCTGGAGTTTTAGCGGGAGGGATACGCAGTATTTT. Full variable domain (outside the CDR3, taken from reference TRBV30 and TRBJ2-3): SQTIHQWPATLVQPVGSPLSLECTVEGTSNPNLYWYRQAAGRGLQLLFYSVGIGQISSEVPQNLSASRPQDRQFILSSKKLLLSDSGFYLCAWSFSGRDTQYFGPGTRLTVL.

This rearrangement joins TRBV7-2 to TRBJ2-3, with 8 positions matching TRBD2. This CDR3 has 15 residues. Germline trimming cut 3 bases from V and 4 bases from J; bases unmatched to any gene: 6. Germline CDR1 is SGHTA and CDR2 is FQGNSA. In nucleotides, the CDR3 is TGTGCCAGCAGCTTGGCCGGACTAGCTTCAGATACGCAGTATTTT. This codes for CASSLAGLASDTQYF.

The V gene is TRBV29-1, the J gene TRBJ2-1, with 13 bases identical to TRBD2. CDR1 and CDR2 (germline): SQVTM, ANQGSEA. The CDR3 extends over 15 amino acids. J gave up 4 bases and V 3 bases, and 3 bases lay outside the gene matches. DNA of the CDR3: TGCAGCGTTGATGGGACTAGCGGGAATTACAATGAGCAGTTCTTC. It encodes CSVDGTSGNYNEQFF.

This rearrangement joins TRBV28 to TRBJ2-7; TRBD2 matches at 7 bases. V lost 6 bases, J lost 0 bases, and 8 bases stayed unmatched. Germline V CDR1 and CDR2: MDHEN, SYDVKM. The CDR3 runs to 15 residues. The CDR3 spells CASSLTSVSSYEQYF. CDR3 nucleotide sequence: TGTGCCAGCAGCCTAACTAGCGTGAGCTCCTACGAGCAGTACTTC.

The CDR3 is CASSLESGYEQYF. Written as DNA, the CDR3 is TGCGCCAGCAGCTTAGAAAGCGGGTACGAGCAGTACTTC. The genes are TRBV5-1 and TRBJ2-7, with a possible D match to TRBD2 (6 bases). V lost 2 bases, J lost 4 bases, and 10 bases lay in between. The CDR3 extends over 13 amino acids. Germline lookup yields CDR1 SGHRS and CDR2 YFSETQ.

Written as DNA, the CDR3 is TGTGCCAGCAGCTTTTCCGTCAGGGGGGAAACCGGGGAGCTGTTTTTT. It specifies CASSFSVRGETGELFF. The V call is TRBV5-5, the J call TRBJ2-2; the D gene is possibly TRBD1 (7 bases). With 2 bases removed from V and 5 bases from J, the gap between germline ends came to 16 bases. Germline V gene sequence: CDR1 SGHKS, CDR2 YYEKEE (reference sequence). This CDR3 is 16 amino acids long.

The chain's CDR3 is CASSIGAATDTQYF. CDR3 sequence (DNA): TGTGCCAGTAGTATAGGCGCGGCAACAGATACGCAGTATTTT. The J gene is TRBJ2-3, the V gene TRBV19; unclear D gene. CDR3 length: 14 amino acids. Germline CDR1 reads LNHDA; CDR2 reads SQIVND (reference sequence). The V gene lost 1 base and the J gene lost 3 bases, with 8 bases spanning the gap.

The chain joins TRBV19 to TRBJ1-5; 8 positions agree with TRBD1. The CDR3 loop spans 15 amino acids. In germline, CDR1 is LNHDA, CDR2 SQIVND (reference sequence). With 2 bases clipped from V and 5 bases from J, the junction kept 5 bases outside the gene matches. CDR3 protein: CASSIQGQVYQPQHF. The CDR3 DNA reads TGTGCCAGTAGTATACAGGGACAGGTTTATCAGCCCCAGCATTTT.

The chain carries TRBV15 and TRBJ2-7; TRBD1 matches at 9 bases. The CDR3 extends over 16 amino acids. Unmatched junction bases numbered 10, after V lost 5 bases and J lost 2 bases. CDR1 and CDR2 from the germline V gene are LNHNV and YYDKDF (reference sequence). CDR3 sequence reads: CATSGGTGHITYEQYF. In nucleotides, the CDR3 is TGTGCCACCAGCGGGGGGACAGGGCATATTACCTACGAGCAGTACTTC.

This chain connects TRBV9 to TRBJ2-1, with a possible D match to TRBD2 (5 bases). Germline V gene lookup returns CDR1 SGDLS and CDR2 YYNGEE. V was trimmed by 0 bases and J by 3 bases, leaving 13 bases between them. This CDR3 contains 16 residues. CDR3 amino acids: CASSVASDFLYNEQFF. CDR3 bases: TGTGCCAGCAGCGTAGCTTCGGACTTCCTCTACAATGAGCAGTTCTTC.

This chain joins TRBV29-1 and TRBJ1-2; 10 bases line up with TRBD1. CDR1 SQVTM and CDR2 ANQGSEA come from the germline V gene. V lost 5 bases, J lost 3 bases, and 6 bases stayed unmatched. The CDR3 runs to 14 residues. The CDR3 nucleotides are TGCAGCGTTACCGGGACAGGGGATGACTATGGCTACACCTTC. The encoded protein is CSVTGTGDDYGYTF.

The rearrangement joins TRBV5-1 to TRBJ1-1; tentative D call: TRBD1 (5 bases). The germline V gene has CDR1 SGHRS and CDR2 YFSETQ. The CDR3 length is 15 residues. Trimming removed 0 bases at V and 6 bases at J, with 15 bases between. The chain's CDR3 is CASSLADTVLAEAFF. The CDR3, as DNA: TGCGCCAGCAGCTTGGCGGACACCGTTTTGGCTGAAGCTTTCTTT. Full variable domain (remainder filled in from reference TRBV5-1 and TRBJ1-1): KAGVTQTPRYLIKTRGQQVTLSCSPISGHRSVSWYQQTPGQGLQFLFEYFSETQRNKGNFPGRFSGRQFSNSRSEMNVSTLELGDSALYLCASSLADTVLAEAFFGQGTRLTVV.

J is TRBJ1-4 and V is TRBV6-5; perhaps TRBD1 as D (5 bases). Germline loops: CDR1 MNHEY, CDR2 SVGAGI. Trimming left V 6 bases short and J 6 bases short, with 17 bases between. This CDR3 contains 15 residues. The CDR3 region is CASRYLGGEDEKLFF. The DNA for the CDR3 is TGTGCCAGCAGATACCTGGGGGGGGAGGATGAAAAACTGTTTTTT.

The rearrangement joins TRBV27 to TRBJ1-2; possibly TRBD1 for D (5 bases). V lost 6 bases to trimming and J lost 6 bases, with 14 bases between them. The CDR3 sequence is 13 residues long. Germline V lookup: CDR1 MNHEY, CDR2 SMNVEV (reference sequence). CDR3 bases: TGTGCCAGCAGCCCTCTAGGGGTGAATGGCTACACCTTC. As protein: CASSPLGVNGYTF.